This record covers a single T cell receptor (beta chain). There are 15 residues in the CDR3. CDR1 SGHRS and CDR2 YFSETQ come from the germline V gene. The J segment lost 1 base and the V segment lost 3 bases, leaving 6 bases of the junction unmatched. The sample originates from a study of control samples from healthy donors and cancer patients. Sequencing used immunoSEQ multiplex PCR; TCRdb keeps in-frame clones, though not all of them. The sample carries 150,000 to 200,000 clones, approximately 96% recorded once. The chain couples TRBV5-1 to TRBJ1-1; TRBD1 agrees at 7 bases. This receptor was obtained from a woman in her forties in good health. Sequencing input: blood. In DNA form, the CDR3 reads TGCGCCAGCAGCTCCTCGGCAGGGGGGAACACTGAAGCTTTCTTT. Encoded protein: CASSSSAGGNTEAFF.